This T cell receptor beta chain was sequenced in a study of CD8+CD57+ T cells in acquired aplastic anemia. Across the whole study: DNA per sorted CD4+ or CD8+ sample ranged roughly 0.19 to 30 ug, averaging around 3.1 ug.

Germline lookup yields CDR1 SQVTM and CDR2 ANQGSEA. The CDR3 extends over 12 amino acids. The sequenced patients had an expansion of CD8+CD57+ cells seen by flow cytometry. Blood was sampled before the patients had received any therapy. Investigators profiled TCR beta VDJ and CDR3 from genomic DNA template. MiXCR, run by TCRdb on the reads, gives a single entry per CDR3 protein. Of about 160,000 distinct CDR3 sequences detected, 40% to 50% appear once; the ten largest clones hold around 2.9%. The gene calls are TRBV29-1 and TRBJ2-3, with 12 nucleotides matching TRBD2. The sequenced sample consisted of sorted CD4+, CD8+, or CD8+CD57+ T cells (not recorded which) from PBMCs. This sequence originates from a human donor with aplastic anemia. The CDR3, as DNA: TGCGTGACTAGCGGGAGTACAGATACGCAGTATTTT. Translation gives CVTSGSTDTQYF.